This TCR beta chain was profiled in a study of blood T cell repertoires in COVID-19. Study context: COVID-19 samples collected from the United States, Italy and Spain covered acute and convalescent phases. Nucleic acid was either cDNA or gDNA, and it came from T cells, B-cell-depleted T cells, or PBMCs.

Trimming left V 1 base short and J 5 bases short, with 16 bases between. The CDR3 length is 16 residues. In germline, CDR1 is LNHNV, CDR2 YYDKDF (reference sequence). Authors' data handling: Amplification from reference gene primers served as the basis for estimated nucleated cell counts. This table comes from immunoSEQ multiplex PCR, and its TCRdb copy is limited to in-frame clones, with some not included. From that table come the V and J calls and clone size; the DNA was used to work out D and trimming. The data hold about 170,000 clones, with roughly 82% observed a single time. The sequenced material came from peripheral blood. The chain links TRBV15 to TRBJ2-3, with a possible D match to TRBD2 (6 bases). The receptor's source is a woman aged 40 to 50 with COVID-19, enrolled during active disease. In DNA, the CDR3 is TGTGCCACCAGCAGAGGACGGCAGGGAGGATTAGATACGCAGTATTTT. Its protein product is CATSRGRQGGLDTQYF.